One sample yielded the 24 T cell receptor beta chains listed below, sequenced in a study of blood T cell repertoires in COVID-19. Sequencing was performed with immunoSEQ multiplex PCR; in TCRdb, only in-frame clones are kept and a portion is missing. The sample has about 200,000 clones, approximately 80% seen once; the top ten hold more than 9%. Material for sequencing was peripheral blood. The receptors stem from a woman aged 80 or over with acute or convalescent COVID-19.

J is TRBJ2-3 and V is TRBV9; 9 bases line up with TRBD2. With 0 bases clipped from V and 2 bases from J, the junction kept 4 bases outside the gene matches. Germline CDR1 is SGDLS and CDR2 is YYNGEE. The CDR3 runs 16 residues. CDR3 residues: CASSVGASGVTDTQYF. CDR3 sequence (DNA): TGTGCCAGCAGCGTAGGCGCTAGCGGGGTCACAGATACGCAGTATTTT. The entire variable domain, with the rest obtained from reference TRBV9 and TRBJ2-3, is as follows: DSGVTQTPKHLITATGQRVTLRCSPRSGDLSVYWYQQSLDQGLQFLIQYYNGEERAKGNILERFSAQQFPDLHSELNLSSLELGDSALYFCASSVGASGVTDTQYFGPGTRLTVL.

The rearrangement uses TRBV3-1 (or the pseudogene TRBV3-2) and TRBJ1-5, with D possibly matching TRBD1 (6 bases). The CDR3 length is 16 residues. The V gene's germline CDR1 is LGHDT and CDR2 YNNKEL (reference sequence). Trimming took 1 base from V and 7 from J, leaving 17 bases between them. The CDR3: CASSQAGTRDGQPQHF. The DNA of the CDR3 is TGTGCCAGCAGCCAAGCGGGGACAAGGGACGGCCAGCCCCAGCATTTT.

The rearrangement joins TRBV7-9 to TRBJ2-5; D might be TRBD2 (6 bases). The V end lost 3 bases, the J end lost 2 bases, and 7 bases lay between the germline ends. The length of the CDR3 is 13 residues. Germline lookup yields CDR1 SEHNR and CDR2 FQNEAQ (reference sequence). As DNA, the CDR3 is TGTGCCAGCAGCTTTGCGGGGCAAGAGACCCAGTACTTC. Protein sequence: CASSFAGQETQYF.

The chain couples TRBV5-4 to TRBJ1-4; D unclear. This CDR3 has 16 amino acids. V lost 0 bases, J lost 5 bases, and 14 bases lay in between. Germline values: CDR1 SGHNT, CDR2 YYREEE (reference sequence). In nucleotides, the CDR3 is TGTGCCAGCAGCTTGGATCTAGGGCGGGCAAATGAAAAACTGTTTTTT. It translates to CASSLDLGRANEKLFF.

V gene TRBV5-1 combines with J gene TRBJ1-1, with unresolved D. V gave up 7 bases and J gave up 1 base, with 14 bases separating them. The CDR3 totals 14 residues. Per the germline V gene, CDR1 is SGHRS and CDR2 is YFSETQ. In DNA form, the CDR3 reads TGCGCCAGCTGTGACGGGGTGGGGAACACTGAAGCTTTCTTT. It codes for CASCDGVGNTEAFF. Full variable domain (remainder filled in from reference TRBV5-1 and TRBJ1-1): KAGVTQTPRYLIKTRGQQVTLSCSPISGHRSVSWYQQTPGQGLQFLFEYFSETQRNKGNFPGRFSGRQFSNSRSEMNVSTLELGDSALYLCASCDGVGNTEAFFGQGTRLTVV.

The chain links TRBV30 to TRBJ2-5, with 9 bases fitting TRBD2. Losses at the gene ends were 5 bases for V and 5 bases for J; bases not matched to a gene: 6. This CDR3 contains 13 residues. Germline assignment: CDR1 GTSNPN and CDR2 SVGIG (reference sequence). The CDR3 spells CAWAGTSWETQYF. Here the CDR3 DNA reads TGTGCCTGGGCCGGGACTAGCTGGGAGACCCAGTACTTC.

There are a few counts of this clone. J is TRBJ2-5 and V is TRBV30; D gene uncertain. Trimming cost V 1 base and J 1 base, with 7 bases left between them. This CDR3 is 13 amino acids long. CDR1 and CDR2 from the germline V gene are GTSNPN and SVGIG (reference sequence). CDR3 sequence reads: CAWSEQTQETQYF. The CDR3, as DNA: TGTGCCTGGAGTGAACAGACCCAAGAGACCCAGTACTTC.

The CDR3 loop reads CASSSTGEETQYF. The CDR3 DNA reads as TGTGCCAGTAGCTCGACAGGGGAAGAGACCCAGTACTTC. V is TRBV19 and J is TRBJ2-5; 8 positions agree with TRBD1. CDR3 length equals 13 residues. CDR1 is LNHDA and CDR2 is SQIVND in the germline V gene (reference sequence). With V trimmed by 6 bases and J by 3 bases, 3 bases remained unmatched.

The chain links TRBV24-1 to TRBJ2-1, with 9 bases matching TRBD2. CDR1 is KGHDR, CDR2 SFDVKD, per germline. The CDR3 is 13 amino acids. The junction had 3 bases not matched to a gene; V was cut back by 3 bases and J by 10 bases. The DNA of the CDR3 is TGTGCCACCAGTGATCTAGCGGGGCGGGAGCAGTTCTTC. This encodes CATSDLAGREQFF.

The CDR3 sequence: CASRFIGAGAPDTQYF. For the CDR3, the DNA is TGTGCAAGTCGCTTCATCGGAGCGGGAGCCCCAGATACGCAGTATTTT. The chain carries TRBV12-2 and TRBJ2-3; TRBD2 is taken as the D call from the table, unchecked against the DNA. TRBV12-2 is termed a pseudogene. The CDR3 sequence is 16 residues long.

V is TRBV7-2 and J is TRBJ1-6; 8 nucleotides line up with TRBD1. This CDR3 region has 14 residues. Germline loops: CDR1 SGHTA, CDR2 FQGNSA. V was pared by 5 bases and J by 10 bases, with 7 bases of the junction left unmatched. Here the CDR3 reads CASSPGQGWSPLHF. The CDR3 nucleotides read TGTGCCAGCAGCCCTGGACAGGGATGGTCACCCCTCCACTTT.

This chain uses TRBV7-2 with TRBJ2-2, with D perhaps TRBD1 (7 bases). Germline CDR1 reads SGHTA; CDR2 reads FQGNSA. The CDR3 length is 18 residues. Trimming left V 2 bases short and J 9 bases short, with 25 bases between. The CDR3 bases are TGTGCCAGCAGCTTACGGGGGTACAGGGGACCTAATCTTCGGGAGCTGTTTTTT. Protein: CASSLRGYRGPNLRELFF.

The V gene is TRBV11-2, the J gene TRBJ1-6, with D perhaps matching TRBD1 (5 bases). Germline V gene sequence: CDR1 SGHAT, CDR2 FQNNGV. Trimming cost V 3 bases and J 7 bases, with 13 bases left between them. The CDR3 has 15 amino acids. The CDR3 DNA is TGTGCCAGCAGCTTTTCGGGCAGGGCAAATTCACCCCTCCACTTT. Translation gives CASSFSGRANSPLHF.

This chain uses TRBV2 with TRBJ2-3; tentatively, D is TRBD1 (6 bases). Germline V gives CDR1 SNHLY, CDR2 FYNNEI. The CDR3 consists of 14 residues. Trimming took 5 bases from V and 4 from J, leaving 13 bases between them. DNA for the CDR3: TGTGCCAGCAGTTTGGGACACGAGTCAGATACGCAGTATTTT. Translating gives CASSLGHESDTQYF.

V usage is TRBV11-2 and J usage is TRBJ2-1, with TRBD1 matching over 10 bases. V shed 3 bases and J 3 bases; nucleotides not matched to a gene: 2. The CDR3 extends over 15 amino acids. Germline assignment: CDR1 SGHAT and CDR2 FQNNGV. The CDR3, as DNA: TGTGCCAGCAGCTTGGACAGGGGGTACTACAATGAGCAGTTCTTC. It specifies CASSLDRGYYNEQFF.

In this sample, this clone turned up a few times. This same CDR3 is encoded by further DNA sequences in the sample. The rearrangement links TRBV12-5 to TRBJ2-5; TRBD1 agrees at 9 bases. J lost 5 bases, V lost 5 bases, and 6 bases had no gene match. Germline V gene sequence: CDR1 LGHNT, CDR2 FRNRAP. The length of the CDR3 is 14 residues. The CDR3 DNA reads TGTGCTAGTGGTCCACGGACAGGGGAGGAGACCCAGTACTTC. Translated, it gives CASGPRTGEETQYF.

The rearrangement uses TRBV4-2 and TRBJ2-1; TRBD2 agrees at 9 bases. This CDR3 is built from 15 residues. J was trimmed by 2 bases and V by 4 bases; bases with no gene match: 3. In germline, CDR1 is LGHNA, CDR2 YNFKEQ. The CDR3 region is CASSRGGATYNEQFF. The CDR3, as DNA: TGTGCCAGCAGCCGCGGGGGGGCGACCTACAATGAGCAGTTCTTC.

The genes are TRBV30 and TRBJ2-2, with 7 bases lining up with TRBD2. Germline trimming cut 2 bases from V and 0 bases from J; bases unmatched to any gene: 0. This CDR3 spans 14 amino acids. Germline V lookup: CDR1 GTSNPN, CDR2 SVGIG (reference sequence). The DNA of the CDR3 is TGTGCCTGGAGTCGGGGGGCGAACACCGGGGAGCTGTTTTTT. Its protein product is CAWSRGANTGELFF.

The V gene is TRBV10-3, the J gene TRBJ1-3; D is ambiguous. Germline V lookup: CDR1 ENHRY, CDR2 SYGVKD. This CDR3 has 13 residues. Trimming removed 5 bases at V and 4 bases at J, with 9 bases between. CDR3 sequence (DNA): TGTGCCATCAGTCCGGGTCTCGGAAACACCATATATTTT. Its translation: CAISPGLGNTIYF.

This chain joins TRBV7-9 and TRBJ1-1; 7 bases are a match to TRBD1. Per germline, CDR1 SEHNR and CDR2 FQNEAQ (reference sequence). The CDR3 has 15 amino acids. After removal of 4 bases from V and 4 bases from J, the junction contained 9 bases not matched to a gene. CDR3: CASSSQGGVGTEAFF. The CDR3 nucleotides are TGTGCCAGCAGCTCCCAGGGGGGTGTTGGCACTGAAGCTTTCTTT.

The genes are TRBV9 and TRBJ1-3, with D perhaps matching TRBD1 (6 bases). CDR1 is SGDLS, CDR2 YYNGEE, per germline. This CDR3 has 15 residues. The V end lost 0 bases, the J end lost 1 base, and 8 bases lay between the germline ends. The CDR3, as DNA: TGTGCCAGCAGCGTAGGACAGGTGTCTGGAAACACCATATATTTT. Its translation is CASSVGQVSGNTIYF.

This sequence joins TRBV5-1 and TRBJ2-5; 7 bases map to TRBD2. The J segment lost 5 bases and the V segment lost 4 bases, leaving 8 bases of the junction unmatched. The CDR3 is 14 amino acids. Germline-derived CDR1 and CDR2 are SGHRS and YFSETQ. In nucleotides, the CDR3 is TGCGCCAGCAGCGTCAACGTGGGGGGGGAGACCCAGTACTTC. As protein: CASSVNVGGETQYF.

The gene calls are TRBV4-1 and TRBJ1-4; TRBD1 is a possible D gene (6 bases). Trimming left V 2 bases short and J 7 bases short, with 17 bases between. The germline CDR1 and CDR2 sequences are MGHRA and YSYEKL. The CDR3 has 16 amino acids. CDR3 in DNA: TGCGCCAGCAGCCAACCCGTGCGGGGGGCCTCTGAAAAACTGTTTTTT. This encodes CASSQPVRGASEKLFF.

This clone was counted a single time. J is TRBJ2-3 and V is TRBV6-5; D not resolved. The ends were cut back, 6 bases at V and 6 bases at J, with 10 bases in the middle. Per germline, CDR1 MNHEY and CDR2 SVGAGI. This CDR3 has 12 residues. The CDR3 loop reads CASSSPADTQYF. CDR3 DNA: TGTGCCAGCAGCTCTCCCGCGGATACGCAGTATTTT.